What follows are 31 T cell receptor beta chains derived from one specimen sequenced in a study of beta chain features in type 1 diabetes. The sequenced template was cDNA made from the entire isolated RNA. The data were produced by immunoSEQ multiplex PCR, yet TCRdb's version contains in-frame clones alone and is incomplete. The table lists roughly 300,000 clones, 13% to 15% of them singletons. The sample consisted of central memory CD4+ T cells from blood. The receptor set was obtained from a man aged 25 to 40 in good health.

Only a few counts were recorded for this clone. The V call is TRBV6-1, the J call TRBJ1-1, with D maybe TRBD1 (5 bases). This CDR3 has 15 residues. Trimming took 6 bases from V and 5 from J, leaving 19 bases between them. Germline values: CDR1 MNHNS, CDR2 SASEGT. The CDR3 region has the DNA TGTGCCAGCAGCGACGGCTCCAGGGTGAGGACTGAAGCTTTCTTT. Its protein is CASSDGSRVRTEAFF.

In this sample, this clone turned up a few times. The chain carries TRBV5-1 and TRBJ2-7; D not certain. Germline V CDR1 and CDR2: SGHRS, YFSETQ. V was cut by 1 base and J by 0 bases, with 11 bases left in between. The CDR3 length is 15 residues. The CDR3 nucleotides are TGCGCCAGCAGCTTGTCCTTGGGGATCTCCTACGAGCAGTACTTC. Protein: CASSLSLGISYEQYF.

Regarding this clone: The sample carries other DNA sequences with the same CDR3. The CDR3 DNA follows: TGTGCCAGCAGCCCGGCGTACGAGCAGTACTTC. The encoded protein is CASSPAYEQYF. The chain is built from TRBV7-2 and TRBJ2-7; no clear D. Trimming removed 5 bases at V and 4 bases at J, with 6 bases between. CDR1 SGHTA and CDR2 FQGNSA come from the germline V gene. The CDR3 is 11 amino acids.

In its sample, this clone was seen a few times. Other DNA sequences within the sample encode an identical CDR3. J is TRBJ2-5 and V is TRBV29-1; D unclear. Trimming shortened V by 6 bases and J by 3 bases, and 17 bases separated the two germline ends. Per germline, CDR1 SQVTM and CDR2 ANQGSEA. This CDR3 comprises 14 residues. The CDR3 region has the DNA TGCAGCGTCGCCCCGACGTCTGCTGAAGAGACCCAGTACTTC. Translating it yields CSVAPTSAEETQYF. Filled out from reference TRBV29-1 and TRBJ2-5, the complete variable domain reads SAVISQKPSRDICQRGTSLTIQCQVDSQVTMMFWYRQQPGQSLTLIATANQGSEATYESGFVIDKFPISRPNLTFSTLTVSNMSPEDSSIYLCSVAPTSAEETQYFGPGTRLLVL.

There are a few counts of this clone. The chain is built from TRBV7-3 and TRBJ1-4; D gene ambiguous. Per the germline V gene, CDR1 is SGHTA and CDR2 is FQGTGA. The V end lost 3 bases, the J end lost 5 bases, and 13 bases lay between the germline ends. The CDR3 is 15 amino acids. CDR3 protein: CASSFGHERNEKLFF. The CDR3 DNA sequence: TGTGCCAGCAGCTTCGGCCACGAACGAAATGAAAAACTGTTTTTT.

The rearrangement joins TRBV14 to TRBJ2-1, with TRBD2 identical over 11 bases. CDR1 is SGHDN and CDR2 is FVKESK in the germline V gene. There are 18 residues in the CDR3. The V segment lost 3 bases and the J segment 8 bases; nucleotides outside the gene matches: 15. The CDR3 region has the DNA TGTGCCAGCAGCCACGCGAACCTACTAGCGGGAGTAGGGGATGAGCAGTTCTTC. Amino acid sequence: CASSHANLLAGVGDEQFF.

This clone has more than one count but fewer than ten. The V call is TRBV19, the J call TRBJ1-5; D not resolved. The germline V and J ends were trimmed by 3 bases and 8 bases, with 14 bases remaining between them. The germline gives CDR1 LNHDA, CDR2 SQIVND (reference sequence). The CDR3 extends over 14 amino acids. The chain's CDR3 is CASSIRGYSKPQHF. The CDR3, as DNA: TGTGCCAGTAGTATCCGGGGATACTCAAAGCCCCAGCATTTT.

The chain carries TRBV11-2 and TRBJ2-7; tentatively, D is TRBD2 (6 bases). Trimming shortened V by 5 bases and J by 7 bases, and 12 bases separated the two germline ends. The CDR3 is 12 amino acids. CDR1 SGHAT and CDR2 FQNNGV come from the germline V gene. The CDR3 DNA reads as TGTGCCAGCAGCCGGCTAGCGTTAGAGCAGTACTTC. It specifies CASSRLALEQYF.

This clone was recorded a few times. The gene calls are TRBV7-7 and TRBJ2-7, with 7 bases that match TRBD1. Germline V gene lookup returns CDR1 SSHAT and CDR2 FNYEAQ (reference sequence). The length of the CDR3 is 16 residues. The CDR3 region is CASSLGDSKISYEQYV. Written as DNA, the CDR3 is TGTGCTAGCAGCTTGGGGGACAGTAAAATCTCCTACGAGCAGTACGTC.

This clone has a handful of counts. The chain couples TRBV5-4 to TRBJ1-1; D is perhaps TRBD1 (6 bases). The CDR3 has 15 amino acids. Germline V gene lookup returns CDR1 SGHNT and CDR2 YYREEE (reference sequence). The germline V and J ends were trimmed by 4 bases and 0 bases, with 13 bases remaining between them. This chain's CDR3 is CASSLGGAVNTEAFF. As DNA, the CDR3 is TGTGCCAGCAGCCTGGGGGGGGCGGTGAACACTGAAGCTTTCTTT.

V and J are TRBV5-4 and TRBJ2-3; D unresolved. The CDR3 runs to 14 residues. Trimming took off 1 base at V and 4 bases at J, with 10 bases between the two ends. CDR1 and CDR2 (germline): SGHNT, YYREEE (reference sequence). CDR3 region: CASSLIGGADTQYF. In nucleotides, the CDR3 is TGTGCCAGCAGCTTGATTGGCGGAGCAGATACGCAGTATTTT.

This clone was observed many times. The chain combines TRBV7-2 with TRBJ2-3, with D uncertain. CDR1 is SGHTA, CDR2 FQGNSA, per germline. This CDR3 has 15 residues. The germline V and J ends were trimmed by 2 bases and 4 bases, with 13 bases remaining between them. This chain's CDR3 is CASSLRWGRADTQYF. Here the CDR3 DNA reads TGTGCCAGCAGCTTACGTTGGGGTAGGGCAGATACGCAGTATTTT. The complete variable domain, with remaining parts taken from reference TRBV7-2 and TRBJ2-3, reads GAGVSQSPSNKVTEKGKDVELRCDPISGHTALYWYRQSLGQGLEFLIYFQGNSAPDKSGLPSDRFSAERTGGSVSTLTIQRTQQEDSAVYLCASSLRWGRADTQYFGPGTRLTVL.

This clone was seen more than once but under ten times. In the same sample, other DNA sequences code for this CDR3. The chain carries TRBV5-6 and TRBJ2-5, with D tentatively TRBD2 (5 bases). Germline V lookup: CDR1 SGHDT, CDR2 YYEEEE. V lost 4 bases and J 0 bases, leaving 13 bases between the germline ends. This CDR3 spans 15 amino acids. The CDR3 DNA is TGTGCCAGCAGCCAGCGGCTAGGCTACCAAGAGACCCAGTACTTC. The encoded protein is CASSQRLGYQETQYF.

The V call is TRBV4-3, the J call TRBJ1-6; 7 positions agree with TRBD1. CDR1 is LGHNA and CDR2 is YSLEER in the germline V gene. CDR3 length equals 17 residues. Trimming cost V 0 bases and J 6 bases; bases outside gene matches: 8. The CDR3 is CASSQDREGAANSPLHF. DNA of the CDR3: TGCGCCAGCAGCCAAGATCGGGAGGGGGCGGCTAATTCACCCCTCCACTTT.

The gene calls are TRBV5-4 and TRBJ2-7; D remains ambiguous. This CDR3 region has 18 residues. Germline V CDR1 and CDR2: SGHNT, YYREEE (reference sequence). Trimming removed 1 base from V and 2 bases from J, with 22 bases in between. Written as DNA, the CDR3 is TGTGCCAGCAGCTTGAATAGGCCGACCCGCTTTTCGACCTACGAGCAGTACTTC. Amino acids: CASSLNRPTRFSTYEQYF.

This clone was detected only a few times. The DNA for the CDR3 is TGTGCCAGCAGGTGGGACAGGAAGGCCGGGGAGCTGTTTTTT. It encodes CASRWDRKAGELFF. V and J are TRBV6-6 and TRBJ2-2; 8 bases align to TRBD1. CDR1 and CDR2 from the germline V gene are MNHNY and SVGAGI (reference sequence). There are 14 residues in the CDR3. The trim removed 6 bases at V and 6 bases at J, leaving 6 bases unmatched.

There are a few counts of this clone. This chain links TRBV6-1 with TRBJ2-7; tentatively, D is TRBD2 (5 bases). Germline V gene sequence: CDR1 MNHNS, CDR2 SASEGT. V lost 2 bases to trimming and J lost 4 bases, with 18 bases between them. The CDR3 has 16 amino acids. CDR3 coding DNA: TGTGCCAGCAGTGAAAACCCAGCGGCGGCCGGTTACGAGCAGTACGTC. It yields the protein CASSENPAAAGYEQYV.

This clone has just one count. This rearrangement joins TRBV2 to TRBJ1-6, with unresolved D. Between the trimmed V and J ends, which lost 8 bases and 4 bases, there was a span of 9 bases. The CDR3 contains 13 residues. CDR1 is SNHLY, CDR2 FYNNEI, per germline. The CDR3 region is CASSPGYNSPLHF. CDR3 sequence (DNA): TGTGCCAGCTCCCCAGGTTATAATTCACCCCTCCACTTT.

The sample holds many counts of this clone. This chain joins TRBV11-3 and TRBJ2-1; 7 nucleotides agree with TRBD2. CDR1 and CDR2 from the germline V gene are SGHNT and YENEEA. Losses at the gene ends were 4 bases for V and 0 bases for J; bases not matched to a gene: 6. The CDR3 extends over 16 amino acids. As DNA, the CDR3 is TGTGCCAGCAGCTCGCGGGCGGGGGACTCCTACAATGAGCAGTTCTTC. Its protein is CASSSRAGDSYNEQFF.

There are a few counts of this clone. The V call is TRBV11-2, the J call TRBJ1-1; D remains unclear. This CDR3 is 14 amino acids long. Looked up from germline, CDR1 is SGHAT and CDR2 is FQNNGV. V was shortened by 5 bases and J by 3 bases, with 13 bases between the two germline ends. The CDR3: CASSRTEGHTEAFF. For the CDR3, the DNA is TGTGCCAGCAGCCGGACCGAAGGGCACACTGAAGCTTTCTTT.

For this clone: Additional DNA sequences in this sample encode the identical CDR3. This rearrangement joins TRBV7-9 to TRBJ2-2; no definite D call. Deletions cut 5 bases from V and 5 bases from J, with 9 bases between. Germline lookup yields CDR1 SEHNR and CDR2 FQNEAQ (reference sequence). The CDR3 has 13 amino acids. CDR3 region: CASSLTVTGELFF. Written as DNA, the CDR3 is TGTGCCAGCAGCCTAACCGTGACCGGGGAGCTGTTTTTT.

A few counts support this clone. The chain combines TRBV29-1 with TRBJ1-1; maybe TRBD1 (6 bases). Per the germline V gene, CDR1 is SQVTM and CDR2 is ANQGSEA. V was trimmed by 7 bases and J by 1 base, leaving 16 bases between them. The CDR3 loop spans 14 amino acids. CDR3 sequence: CSAREGGTNTEAFF. CDR3 sequence (DNA): TGCAGCGCCCGTGAAGGGGGAACGAACACTGAAGCTTTCTTT.

This clone came up a few times. The CDR3 DNA follows: TGCGCCAGCAGCCGGCCTTACACTGAAGCTTTCTTT. Protein product: CASSRPYTEAFF. This rearrangement joins TRBV4-3 to TRBJ1-1; D is unresolved. V lost 4 bases, J lost 3 bases, and 6 bases lay in between. The CDR3 spans 12 residues. From germline, CDR1 is LGHNA and CDR2 YSLEER.

Only a few counts were recorded for this clone. The chain combines TRBV5-1 with TRBJ2-2; 11 bases align to TRBD1. Germline V gives CDR1 SGHRS, CDR2 YFSETQ. CDR3 length equals 18 residues. V was clipped by 2 bases and J by 4 bases; unmatched bases: 10. The CDR3 is CASSLNPAGTGGTGELFF. The CDR3 nucleotides are TGCGCCAGCAGCTTAAATCCCGCTGGGACAGGGGGCACCGGGGAGCTGTTTTTT.

This clone was seen a few times. The rearrangement joins TRBV9 to TRBJ2-3, with D perhaps TRBD1 or TRBD2 (6 bases each). This CDR3 region has 13 residues. Trimming stripped 9 bases from V and 5 bases from J, with 16 bases between. CDR1 is SGDLS and CDR2 is YYNGEE in the germline V gene. The DNA of the CDR3 is TGTGCCACATCAAAAAAGGGGGGAGATACGCAGTATTTT. Translated: CATSKKGGDTQYF. Complete variable domain (other parts from reference TRBV9 and TRBJ2-3): DSGVTQTPKHLITATGQRVTLRCSPRSGDLSVYWYQQSLDQGLQFLIQYYNGEERAKGNILERFSAQQFPDLHSELNLSSLELGDSALYFCATSKKGGDTQYFGPGTRLTVL.

The sample holds many counts of this clone. The chain combines TRBV10-3 with TRBJ2-1, with a tentative D call TRBD1 (6 bases). The V end was cut by 2 bases, the J end by 6 bases, with 17 bases between. Germline values: CDR1 ENHRY, CDR2 SYGVKD. This CDR3 contains 16 residues. Here the CDR3 DNA reads TGTGCCATCAGTGAGCGTAGGGCAGGGGACGTCAATGAGCAGTTCTTC. It specifies CAISERRAGDVNEQFF.

This chain connects TRBV5-6 to TRBJ2-3; D unresolved. The germline CDR1 and CDR2 sequences are SGHDT and YYEEEE. The CDR3 has 15 residues. V was shortened by 0 bases and J by 4 bases, with 12 bases between the two germline ends. The CDR3 loop is CASSLVSFGPDTQYF. The DNA of the CDR3 is TGTGCCAGCAGCTTGGTTAGCTTTGGGCCAGATACGCAGTATTTT.

This clone occurred a few times. The J gene is TRBJ1-2, the V gene TRBV7-2; D gene ambiguous. The CDR3 contains 13 residues. Germline V lookup: CDR1 SGHTA, CDR2 FQGNSA. V was clipped by 5 bases and J by 8 bases, with 15 bases between them. Here the CDR3 reads CASSPPLGLGYTF. The CDR3 DNA reads TGTGCCAGCAGCCCCCCCCTAGGGTTGGGCTACACCTTC.

The sample holds many counts of this clone. The chain is built from TRBV27 and TRBJ1-4; 9 nucleotides line up with TRBD1. Germline trimming cut 6 bases from V and 7 bases from J; bases unmatched to any gene: 9. The CDR3 runs 15 residues. CDR1 is MNHEY and CDR2 is SMNVEV in the germline V gene (reference sequence). As DNA, the CDR3 is TGTGCCAGCAGCCTGAACAGGGGGCACGGTGAAAAACTGTTTTTT. Amino acid sequence: CASSLNRGHGEKLFF.

This clone was picked up a small number of times. V gene TRBV19 combines with J gene TRBJ1-6; 8 nucleotides agree with TRBD1. The CDR3 contains 16 residues. V lost 5 bases, J lost 15 bases, and 18 bases stayed unmatched. In germline, CDR1 is LNHDA, CDR2 SQIVND (reference sequence). CDR3 nucleotide sequence: TGTGCCAGTAGTGCGACCGGGACAGGATACTCTAATCGCCTCCACTTT. It is translated as CASSATGTGYSNRLHF.

V gene TRBV4-1 combines with J gene TRBJ1-1; D is possibly TRBD1 (6 bases). Germline CDR1 reads MGHRA; CDR2 reads YSYEKL. V lost 7 bases and J lost 3, with 9 bases in between. This CDR3 contains 12 residues. CDR3 residues: CASKRQDTEAFF. The CDR3 nucleotides are TGCGCCAGCAAAAGACAGGACACTGAAGCTTTCTTT.